Below are 11 T cell receptor beta chains sequenced from a single sample in a study of CD8 T cells in Susac syndrome. RNA totalling about 0.45 to 1 ug underwent reverse transcription with random hexamers. TCRdb recomputed calls from the immunoSEQ multiplex PCR reads with MiXCR, one row per CDR3 protein. Here the sample spans around 150,000 distinct CDR3 sequences, over 85% being singletons. The specimen was CD4+ T cells from PBMCs. The receptors shown here come from a human donor in good health.

This chain connects TRBV12-3 or TRBV12-4 to TRBJ2-5, with 13 bases identical to TRBD2. With V trimmed by 4 bases and J by 5 bases, 7 bases remained unmatched. CDR3 length: 16 residues. This CDR3 is CASSSSKTSGGETQYF. Written as DNA, the CDR3 is TGTGCCAGCAGTTCCTCAAAGACTAGCGGGGGGGAGACCCAGTACTTC.

The rearrangement joins TRBV2 to TRBJ1-4; D possibly corresponds to TRBD1 (6 bases). The CDR3 has 14 amino acids. Looked up from germline, CDR1 is SNHLY and CDR2 is FYNNEI. Trimming pared 7 bases from V and 6 bases from J, leaving 15 bases between. In DNA, the CDR3 is TGTGCCAGCATGACAGGACGGGGCCATGAAAAACTGTTTTTT. This gives the protein CASMTGRGHEKLFF.

The rearrangement uses TRBV7-2 and TRBJ2-5; D is possibly TRBD2 (6 bases). V was cut by 2 bases and J by 1 base, with 14 bases left in between. Germline V gives CDR1 SGHTA, CDR2 FQGNSA. The CDR3 is made up of 16 amino acids. CDR3 sequence: CASSLFGGASQETQYF. The CDR3 DNA reads TGTGCCAGCAGCTTATTCGGCGGGGCCTCCCAAGAGACCCAGTACTTC.

The chain recombines TRBV6-5 with TRBJ2-7; maybe TRBD1 (6 bases). Looked up from germline, CDR1 is MNHEY and CDR2 is SVGAGI. V was trimmed by 6 bases and J by 7 bases, leaving 16 bases between them. This CDR3 is 13 amino acids long. CDR3 DNA: TGTGCCAGCAGATGGGAACAGGGTTCGGAGCAGTACTTC. Encoded protein: CASRWEQGSEQYF.

This chain connects TRBV7-9 to TRBJ1-1; D remains unclear. This CDR3 contains 13 residues. Deletions cut 5 bases from V and 3 bases from J, with 10 bases between. Germline values: CDR1 SEHNR, CDR2 FQNEAQ (reference sequence). As DNA, the CDR3 is TGTGCCAGCAGCCGAAGAGCTGACACTGAAGCTTTCTTT. This codes for CASSRRADTEAFF.

This chain joins TRBV30 and TRBJ1-2, with 12 bases lining up with TRBD1. V lost 4 bases to trimming and J lost 8 bases; unmatched junction nucleotides: 5. The CDR3 extends over 13 amino acids. Germline CDR1 GTSNPN, CDR2 SVGIG (reference sequence). CDR3 DNA: TGTGCCTGGATCAAGGGGACAGGGGGCGGCTACACCTTC. This codes for CAWIKGTGGGYTF.

This chain uses TRBV5-6 with TRBJ2-3; maybe TRBD2 (5 bases). Germline CDR1 is SGHDT and CDR2 is YYEEEE. Trimming pared 6 bases from V and 0 bases from J, leaving 14 bases between. The length of the CDR3 is 15 residues. Here the CDR3 DNA reads TGTGCCAGCACTAGCTACCCGGTGAGCACAGATACGCAGTATTTT. Translated, it gives CASTSYPVSTDTQYF.

The V and J genes are TRBV5-6 and TRBJ1-2, with 9 bases matching TRBD1. The CDR3 has 13 residues. V lost 4 bases and J lost 8; bases outside the gene matches: 6. Germline loops: CDR1 SGHDT, CDR2 YYEEEE. CDR3 in amino acids: CASSLQGAEGYTF. Here the CDR3 DNA reads TGTGCCAGCAGCCTACAGGGGGCAGAGGGCTACACCTTC.

This clonotype has only one observation. At one of its ends the junction is not consistent with the germline gene, which may arise from a read error. This chain links TRBV28 with TRBJ1-1; D is uncertain. The CDR3 runs 13 residues. CDR1 and CDR2 from the germline V gene are MDHEN and SYDVKM. The CDR3 DNA follows: TGTGCCAGCAGTCTATGGACGTTCGCTGAAGCTTTCTTT. Translated, it gives CASSLWTFAEAFF.

The rearrangement uses TRBV19 and TRBJ1-1, with unresolved D. This CDR3 contains 15 residues. Germline values: CDR1 LNHDA, CDR2 SQIVND (reference sequence). With 0 bases removed from V and 0 bases from J, the gap between germline ends came to 8 bases. The chain's CDR3 is CASSIENNLNTEAFF. The CDR3 region has the DNA TGTGCCAGTAGTATAGAGAACAATTTGAACACTGAAGCTTTCTTT. Complete variable domain (other parts from reference TRBV19 and TRBJ1-1): DGGITQSPKYLFRKEGQNVTLSCEQNLNHDAMYWYRQDPGQGLRLIYYSQIVNDFQKGDIAEGYSVSREKKESFPLTVTSAQKNPTAFYLCASSIENNLNTEAFFGQGTRLTVV.

V is TRBV6-1 and J is TRBJ2-1, with D uncertain. Germline-derived CDR1 and CDR2 are MNHNS and SASEGT. V dropped 5 bases and J dropped 1 base, with 9 bases sitting between them. The CDR3 consists of 14 residues. The CDR3 DNA follows: TGTGCCAGCAGTTTTGGGATATCCTACAATGAGCAGTTCTTC. This sequence encodes CASSFGISYNEQFF.